What follows is one T cell receptor beta chain and its context. This sample was taken from a study of CD8+ T cells in alopecia areata. Germline CDR1 MNHNY, CDR2 SVGAGI (reference sequence). V lost 0 bases, J lost 1 base, and 6 bases lay in between. This CDR3 is built from 14 residues. RNA extraction and reverse transcription yielded cDNA as sequencing template. Profiled with immunoSEQ multiplex PCR; TCRdb holds only in-frame clones, not every one. The data contain 200,000 to 250,000 clones, around three fifths of them seen just once; the ten biggest clones take up approximately 0.5%. The chain recombines TRBV6-6 with TRBJ1-1, with TRBD1 as a possible D gene (5 bases). The clonotype originates from a human donor with alopecia areata. Here the sequenced sample was CD4+ T cells sorted from blood, taken at week 0. The CDR3 DNA reads as TGTGCCAGCAGTTACTCGCAGGGGAACACTGAAGCTTTCTTT. Its protein product is CASSYSQGNTEAFF.